The next 19 T cell receptor beta chains were all read from a single sample in a study of T cell therapy after organ transplantation (dated by TCRdb to the late 2010s). The sample's time point label, in plain terms: before start of T cell therapy. No antigen is known for these receptors. The library was made by the immunoSEQ multiplex PCR assay. This immuneACCESS table, as held by TCRdb, lists in-frame sequences with V and J called but not all clones. Of the missing ones, under half trace to an unresolved V gene in checked studies; the others have no known cause. The sample yields over 45,000 clones; 94% were counted once. Clones ranked in the top ten supply over 3% of the sample. This material consisted of CD8+ T cells from blood, taken before autologous CMV-specific T cell therapy. Receptor source: a human patient who had received a solid organ transplant and had CMV disease.

V usage is TRBV10-1 and J usage is TRBJ2-2; maybe TRBD2 (5 bases). The germline V gene encodes CDR1 WNHNN and CDR2 SYGVQD (reference sequence). This CDR3 spans 16 amino acids. V was cut by 5 bases and J by 2 bases, with 15 bases left in between. The CDR3 is CASSLYERPNTGELFF. In DNA, the CDR3 is TGCGCCAGCAGTCTATATGAGCGGCCCAACACCGGGGAGCTGTTTTTT.

This chain joins TRBV10-3 and TRBJ1-1; D is uncertain. Germline V gives CDR1 ENHRY, CDR2 SYGVKD. V dropped 3 bases and J dropped 3 bases, with 11 bases sitting between them. The CDR3 length is 14 residues. CDR3 amino acids: CAISEEVTDTEAFF. The CDR3 nucleotides read TGTGCCATCAGTGAAGAGGTTACCGACACTGAAGCTTTCTTT.

The gene calls are TRBV11-2 and TRBJ2-2; no clear D gene. V was cut by 0 bases and J by 0 bases, with 11 bases left in between. The CDR3 contains 17 residues. Germline assignment: CDR1 SGHAT and CDR2 FQNNGV. The DNA of the CDR3 is TGTGCCAGCAGCTTAGATCTCGCAGGAACGAACACCGGGGAGCTGTTTTTT. This gives the protein CASSLDLAGTNTGELFF. The variable domain in full, with the rest retrieved from reference TRBV11-2 and TRBJ2-2, is EAGVAQSPRYKIIEKRQSVAFWCNPISGHATLYWYQQILGQGPKLLIQFQNNGVVDDSQLPKDRFSAERLKGVDSTLKIQPAKLEDSAVYLCASSLDLAGTNTGELFFGEGSRLTVL.

The CDR3 sequence: CASSIGTFHSYEQYF. The CDR3 bases are TGTGCCAGCAGCATCGGGACTTTTCATTCCTACGAGCAGTACTTC. The V gene is TRBV7-8, the J gene TRBJ2-7; the D gene is possibly TRBD2 (6 bases). The CDR3 is made up of 15 amino acids. Trimming took off 5 bases at V and 1 base at J, with 15 bases between the two ends. Germline CDR1 reads SGHVS; CDR2 reads FQNEAQ.

This rearrangement joins TRBV6-5 to TRBJ2-5; 13 bases are shared with TRBD2. V lost 8 bases, J lost 4 bases, and 7 bases stayed unmatched. Germline V gene sequence: CDR1 MNHEY, CDR2 SVGAGI. The CDR3 is 15 residues long. The chain's CDR3 is CASGTSGRASETQYF. In nucleotides, the CDR3 is TGTGCCAGCGGAACTAGCGGGAGGGCCTCAGAGACCCAGTACTTC.

The chain links TRBV11-2 to TRBJ1-1, with a tentative D call TRBD1 (6 bases). Germline CDR1 reads SGHAT; CDR2 reads FQNNGV. This CDR3 is 15 amino acids long. Trimming removed 3 bases from V and 7 bases from J, with 18 bases in between. The CDR3 protein is CASSFQVGGPYEAFF. The CDR3 DNA reads as TGTGCCAGCAGCTTCCAGGTTGGGGGCCCGTATGAAGCTTTCTTT.

As to this clone: The sample has other DNA sequences that encode this CDR3 too. J is TRBJ1-2 and V is TRBV2; D might be TRBD1 (5 bases). Germline-derived CDR1 and CDR2 are SNHLY and FYNNEI. The ends were cut back, 2 bases at V and 4 bases at J, with 8 bases in the middle. The CDR3 is made up of 13 amino acids. CDR3 residues: CASSEQGGYGYTF. The CDR3 coding sequence is TGTGCCAGCAGTGAACAGGGTGGCTATGGCTACACCTTC.

This clone was recorded only once. The chain carries TRBV21-1 and TRBJ2-7; whether TRBD2, the table's D call, matches the DNA was not checked. TRBV21-1 constitutes a pseudogene. There are 16 residues in the CDR3. The CDR3: CASSKHSGGNSYEQYF. DNA for the CDR3: TGTGCCAGCAGCAAGCACAGCGGGGGGAACTCCTACGAGCAGTACTTC.

This clone was counted between two and nine times. This same CDR3 is encoded by further DNA sequences in the sample. V and J are TRBV6-6 and TRBJ2-7, with 7 nucleotides matching TRBD1. This CDR3 is 14 amino acids long. CDR1 and CDR2 from the germline V gene are MNHNY and SVGAGI (reference sequence). V lost 4 bases to trimming and J lost 0 bases; unmatched junction nucleotides: 3. The CDR3 sequence is CASSSGGSSYEQYF. CDR3 sequence (DNA): TGTGCCAGCAGTTCAGGGGGAAGCTCCTACGAGCAGTACTTC.

The count of this clone is one. The gene calls are TRBV5-8 and TRBJ2-5; 8 nucleotides align to TRBD1. The length of the CDR3 is 17 residues. Trimming took 1 base from V and 1 from J; bases not matched to a gene: 9. The germline CDR1 and CDR2 sequences are SGHTS and YDEGEE. CDR3 protein: CASSLIGAGGLQETQYF. Here the CDR3 DNA reads TGTGCCAGCAGCTTGATCGGGGCAGGGGGCCTCCAAGAGACCCAGTACTTC.

The J gene is TRBJ1-2, the V gene TRBV4-3; the match to TRBD1 covers 7 bases. This CDR3 contains 14 residues. Germline V gene data show CDR1 as LGHNA and CDR2 as YSLEER. After removal of 4 bases from V and 8 bases from J, the junction contained 10 bases not matched to a gene. The chain's CDR3 is CASSPYDREGGYTF. CDR3 bases: TGCGCCAGCAGCCCCTATGACAGGGAAGGAGGCTACACCTTC.

The V and J genes are TRBV30 and TRBJ2-7; 7 nucleotides match TRBD1. Germline V gene data show CDR1 as GTSNPN and CDR2 as SVGIG (reference sequence). CDR3 length: 13 residues. After removal of 3 bases from V and 0 bases from J, the junction contained 2 bases not matched to a gene. CDR3 loop: CAWRQGLSYEQYF. CDR3 nucleotides: TGTGCCTGGAGACAGGGGCTCTCCTACGAGCAGTACTTC.

This sequence joins TRBV5-4 and TRBJ2-7, with TRBD1 matching 8 bases. CDR3 length equals 17 residues. V dropped 4 bases and J dropped 6; count of bases not matched to a gene: 18. In germline, CDR1 is SGHNT, CDR2 YYREEE (reference sequence). CDR3 sequence (DNA): TGTGCCAGCAGCCCTGAGTCAGGGGGCGGCCTAGGAGGCGAGCAGTACTTC. As protein: CASSPESGGGLGGEQYF.

This chain links TRBV4-1 with TRBJ1-1; D might be TRBD1 (5 bases). The germline gives CDR1 MGHRA, CDR2 YSYEKL. With 2 bases removed from V and 0 bases from J, the gap between germline ends came to 10 bases. This CDR3 contains 15 residues. In nucleotides, the CDR3 is TGCGCCAGCAGCCAATACGGGGGGATGAACACTGAAGCTTTCTTT. As protein: CASSQYGGMNTEAFF.

The chain combines TRBV5-1 with TRBJ2-1, with 9 bases lining up with TRBD1. The V segment lost 3 bases and the J segment 8 bases; nucleotides outside the gene matches: 12. Per the germline V gene, CDR1 is SGHRS and CDR2 is YFSETQ. This CDR3 contains 16 residues. DNA for the CDR3: TGCGCCAGCAGCTCGACAGGGGGGGCCTACAATGATGAGCAGTTCTTC. The encoded protein is CASSSTGGAYNDEQFF.

V is TRBV4-2 and J is TRBJ1-5; D is ambiguous. The CDR3 runs 14 residues. Per germline, CDR1 LGHNA and CDR2 YNFKEQ. Trimming removed 1 base at V and 9 bases at J, with 13 bases between. The CDR3 loop is CASSQGGSLWPQHF. The CDR3 bases are TGTGCCAGCAGCCAAGGCGGTAGTCTATGGCCCCAGCATTTT.

This clone was picked up a small number of times. V usage is TRBV19 and J usage is TRBJ1-5; a weak D match, TRBD1 (6 bases). V was pared by 10 bases and J by 2 bases, with 15 bases between. Germline V gene data show CDR1 as LNHDA and CDR2 as SQIVND (reference sequence). This CDR3 is 14 amino acids long. CDR3 loop: CATQGRLGNQPQHF. CDR3 nucleotides: TGTGCCACCCAGGGGAGGCTGGGCAATCAGCCCCAGCATTTT.

The CDR3 sequence: CASSSRRGTGEDYEQYF. CDR3 nucleotides: TGTGCCAGCAGCTCTAGAAGGGGGACAGGGGAAGATTACGAGCAGTACTTC. V usage is TRBV11-2 and J usage is TRBJ2-7; 10 nucleotides line up with TRBD1. The length of the CDR3 is 17 residues. V lost 4 bases, J lost 4 bases, and 13 bases stayed unmatched. Germline CDR1 SGHAT, CDR2 FQNNGV.

The CDR3 nucleotides read TGTGCCATCAGTGCGGGCTACGAGCAGTACTTC. Its translation: CAISAGYEQYF. This sequence joins TRBV10-3 and TRBJ2-7, with unresolved D. The CDR3 consists of 11 residues. The germline V and J ends were trimmed by 4 bases and 3 bases, with 4 bases remaining between them. Germline loops: CDR1 ENHRY, CDR2 SYGVKD.